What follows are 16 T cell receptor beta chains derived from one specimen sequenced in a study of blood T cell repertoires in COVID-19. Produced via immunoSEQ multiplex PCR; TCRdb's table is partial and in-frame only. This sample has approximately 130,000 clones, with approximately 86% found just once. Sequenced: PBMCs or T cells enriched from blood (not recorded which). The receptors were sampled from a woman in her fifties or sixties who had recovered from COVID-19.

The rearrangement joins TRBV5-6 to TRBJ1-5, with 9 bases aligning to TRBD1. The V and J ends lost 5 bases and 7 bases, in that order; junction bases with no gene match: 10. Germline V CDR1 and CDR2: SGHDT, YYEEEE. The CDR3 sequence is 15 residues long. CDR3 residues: CASSSDRGALQPQHF. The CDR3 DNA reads TGTGCCAGCAGTTCGGACAGGGGCGCCCTACAGCCCCAGCATTTT.

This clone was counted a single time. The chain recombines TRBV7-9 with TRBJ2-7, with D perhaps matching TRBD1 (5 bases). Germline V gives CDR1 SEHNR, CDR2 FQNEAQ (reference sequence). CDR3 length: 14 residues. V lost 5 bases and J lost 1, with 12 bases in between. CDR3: CASSPDSQSYEQYF. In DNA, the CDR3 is TGTGCCAGCAGCCCCGACAGTCAGTCCTACGAGCAGTACTTC.

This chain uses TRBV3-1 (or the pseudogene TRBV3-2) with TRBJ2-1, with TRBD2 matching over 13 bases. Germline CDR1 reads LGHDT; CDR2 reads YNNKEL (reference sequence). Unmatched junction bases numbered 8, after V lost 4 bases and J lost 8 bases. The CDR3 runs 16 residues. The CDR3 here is CASSPTLLAGGDEQFF. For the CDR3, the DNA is TGTGCCAGCAGCCCAACACTACTAGCGGGGGGGGATGAGCAGTTCTTC.

The CDR3 DNA reads TGTGCCAGCTCACCGACAGTCCAAGAGACCCAGTACTTC. The encoded protein is CASSPTVQETQYF. The V and J genes are TRBV18 and TRBJ2-5; a weak D match, TRBD1 (5 bases). Germline CDR1 is KGHSH and CDR2 is LQKENI. The CDR3 is made up of 13 amino acids. The ends were cut back, 3 bases at V and 1 base at J, with 6 bases in the middle.

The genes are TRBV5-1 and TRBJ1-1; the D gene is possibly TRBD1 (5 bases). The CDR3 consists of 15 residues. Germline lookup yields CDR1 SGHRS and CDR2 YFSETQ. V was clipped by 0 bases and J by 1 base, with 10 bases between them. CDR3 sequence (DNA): TGCGCCAGCAGCTTGGGAACAGGCCCGAACACTGAAGCTTTCTTT. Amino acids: CASSLGTGPNTEAFF.

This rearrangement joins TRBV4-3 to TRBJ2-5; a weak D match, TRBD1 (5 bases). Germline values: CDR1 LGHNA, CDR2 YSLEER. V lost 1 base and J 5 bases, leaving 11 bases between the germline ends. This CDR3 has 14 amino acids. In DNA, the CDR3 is TGCGCCAGCAGCCAAGGTCAGGGAAGCGAGACCCAGTACTTC. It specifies CASSQGQGSETQYF.

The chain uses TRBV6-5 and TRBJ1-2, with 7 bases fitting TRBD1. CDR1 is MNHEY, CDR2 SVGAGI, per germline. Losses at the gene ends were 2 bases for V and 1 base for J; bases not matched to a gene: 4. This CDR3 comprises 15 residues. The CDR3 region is CASSYGTESNYGYTF. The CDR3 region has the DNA TGTGCCAGCAGTTACGGGACAGAAAGTAACTATGGCTACACCTTC.

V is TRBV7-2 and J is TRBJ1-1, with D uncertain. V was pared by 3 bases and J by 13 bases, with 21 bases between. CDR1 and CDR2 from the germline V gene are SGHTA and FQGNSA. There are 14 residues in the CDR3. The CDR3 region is CASSFGRQRALVFF. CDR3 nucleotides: TGTGCCAGCAGCTTCGGCAGGCAGAGGGCTCTGGTTTTCTTT.

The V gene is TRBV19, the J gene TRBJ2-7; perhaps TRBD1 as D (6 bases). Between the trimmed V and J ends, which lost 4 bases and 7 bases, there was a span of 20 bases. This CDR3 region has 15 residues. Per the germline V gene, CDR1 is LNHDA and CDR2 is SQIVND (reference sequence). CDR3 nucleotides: TGTGCCAGTAGTACACGTGACAGGCCTAAACGGGAGCAGTACTTC. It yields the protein CASSTRDRPKREQYF.

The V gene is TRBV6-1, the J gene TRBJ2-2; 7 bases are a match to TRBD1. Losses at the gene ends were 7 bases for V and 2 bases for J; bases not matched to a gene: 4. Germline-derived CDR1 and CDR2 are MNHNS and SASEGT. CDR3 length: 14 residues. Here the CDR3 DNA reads TGTGCCAGCACGGGACAGACTAACACCGGGGAGCTGTTTTTT. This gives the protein CASTGQTNTGELFF.

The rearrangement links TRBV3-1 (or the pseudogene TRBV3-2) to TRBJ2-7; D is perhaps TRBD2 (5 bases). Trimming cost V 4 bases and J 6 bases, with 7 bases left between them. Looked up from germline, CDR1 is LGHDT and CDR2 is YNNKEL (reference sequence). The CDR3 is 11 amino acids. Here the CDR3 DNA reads TGTGCCAGCAGCCGCACTAGCGAGCAGTACTTC. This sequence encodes CASSRTSEQYF.

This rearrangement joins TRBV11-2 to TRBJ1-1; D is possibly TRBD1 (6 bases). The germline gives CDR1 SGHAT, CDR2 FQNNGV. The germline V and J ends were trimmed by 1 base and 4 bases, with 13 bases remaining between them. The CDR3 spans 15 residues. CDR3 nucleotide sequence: TGTGCCAGCAGCTTAGGGGAAGGGGGGGGCACTGAAGCTTTCTTT. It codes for CASSLGEGGGTEAFF.

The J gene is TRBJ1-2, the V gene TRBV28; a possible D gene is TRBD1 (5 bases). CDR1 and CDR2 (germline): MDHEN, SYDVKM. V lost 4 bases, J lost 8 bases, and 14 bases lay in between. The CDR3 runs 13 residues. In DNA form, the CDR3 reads TGTGCCAGCAGTTCCAGTGCAGGGTTAGGCTACACCTTC. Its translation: CASSSSAGLGYTF.

The CDR3 spells CATRDSPGNTIYF. The CDR3 region has the DNA TGTGCCACCCGGGACTCGCCTGGAAACACCATATATTTT. V is TRBV12-3 or TRBV12-4 and J is TRBJ1-3; the D gene is possibly TRBD1 (5 bases). The CDR3 runs to 13 residues. V lost 10 bases to trimming and J lost 2 bases, with 12 bases between them.

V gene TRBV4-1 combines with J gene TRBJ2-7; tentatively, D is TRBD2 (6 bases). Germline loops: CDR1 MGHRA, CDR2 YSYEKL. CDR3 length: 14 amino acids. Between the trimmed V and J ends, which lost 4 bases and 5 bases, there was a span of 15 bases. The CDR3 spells CASSRRREADEQYF. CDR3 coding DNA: TGCGCCAGCAGCCGTAGGAGGGAGGCGGACGAGCAGTACTTC.

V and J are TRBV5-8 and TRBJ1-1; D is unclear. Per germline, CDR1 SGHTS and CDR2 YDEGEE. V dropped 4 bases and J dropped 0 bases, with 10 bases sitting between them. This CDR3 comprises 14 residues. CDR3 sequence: CASSPVRVNTEAFF. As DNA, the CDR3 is TGTGCCAGCAGCCCCGTGAGGGTGAACACTGAAGCTTTCTTT.